Listed below are T cell receptor beta chains from one sample, sequenced in a study of shared clonotypes between healthy human individuals. This table comes from immunoSEQ multiplex PCR, and its TCRdb copy is limited to in-frame clones, with some not included. The table has millions of clones, about 95% seen once. Sequencing was performed on naive CD8+ T cells sorted from blood. These TCRs come from a man aged 18 to 35 in good health. Both conserved end residues are part of each CDR3. D genes are given only for firm matches. Clone size is shown for a subset of rows, as once, few, many or a class of expanded clone.

j_call: TRBJ2-7; v_call: TRBV18; d_call: -; clone_size: -; cdr3_aa: CANRVRLYEQYF; cdr3_nt: TGTGCCAACCGAGTGAGACTCTACGAGCAGTACTTC
j_call: TRBJ1-1; v_call: TRBV5-4; d_call: TRBD1; clone_size: few; cdr3_aa: CASSTLSGQANTEAFF; cdr3_nt: TGTGCCAGCAGCACCCTCAGCGGACAGGCGAACACTGAAGCTTTCTTT
j_call: TRBJ2-1; v_call: TRBV2; d_call: -; clone_size: -; cdr3_aa: CASSEAYPGSSYNEQFF; cdr3_nt: TGTGCCAGCAGTGAAGCGTATCCGGGGAGCTCCTACAATGAGCAGTTCTTC
j_call: TRBJ2-1; v_call: TRBV28; d_call: -; clone_size: -; cdr3_aa: CASSLFTYNEQFF; cdr3_nt: TGTGCCAGCAGTTTATTCACCTACAATGAGCAGTTCTTC
j_call: TRBJ1-5; v_call: TRBV21-1; d_call: -; clone_size: few; cdr3_aa: CASSKVAFWQPQHF; cdr3_nt: TGTGCCAGCAGCAAGGTAGCCTTTTGGCAGCCCCAGCATTTT
j_call: TRBJ2-7; v_call: TRBV5-4; d_call: TRBD1; clone_size: once; cdr3_aa: CASSGGQGNEQYF; cdr3_nt: TGTGCCAGCAGTGGGGGACAGGGCAACGAGCAGTACTTC
j_call: TRBJ2-7; v_call: TRBV27; d_call: -; clone_size: -; cdr3_aa: CASSLTPLSYEQYF; cdr3_nt: TGTGCCAGCAGTTTGACGCCGTTGTCCTACGAGCAGTACTTC
j_call: TRBJ2-1; v_call: TRBV10-2; d_call: TRBD2; clone_size: -; cdr3_aa: CAIGDSGGGYNEQFF; cdr3_nt: TGCGCCATCGGGGATAGCGGGGGGGGATACAATGAGCAGTTCTTC
j_call: TRBJ1-1; v_call: TRBV6-6; d_call: -; clone_size: -; cdr3_aa: CASSYTAPEAFF; cdr3_nt: TGTGCCAGCAGTTACACGGCTCCTGAAGCTTTCTTT
j_call: TRBJ2-5; v_call: TRBV6-6; d_call: TRBD2; clone_size: -; cdr3_aa: CASSPPLAGQETQYF; cdr3_nt: TGTGCCAGCAGCCCGCCCCTAGCGGGCCAAGAGACCCAGTACTTC
j_call: TRBJ2-1; v_call: TRBV30; d_call: TRBD1; clone_size: -; cdr3_aa: CAWTRRDRPYNEQFF; cdr3_nt: TGTGCCTGGACGCGTCGGGACAGACCGTACAATGAGCAGTTCTTC
j_call: TRBJ2-7; v_call: TRBV7-9; d_call: -; clone_size: -; cdr3_aa: CASSYSGDYEQYF; cdr3_nt: TGTGCCAGCAGCTACTCGGGGGACTACGAGCAGTACTTC
j_call: TRBJ1-2; v_call: TRBV19; d_call: -; clone_size: -; cdr3_aa: CASSYAGANYGYTF; cdr3_nt: TGTGCCAGTAGTTATGCGGGGGCCAACTATGGCTACACCTTC
j_call: TRBJ2-5; v_call: TRBV27; d_call: -; clone_size: -; cdr3_aa: CASSLSAWETQYF; cdr3_nt: TGTGCCAGCAGTTTATCGGCGTGGGAGACCCAGTACTTC
j_call: TRBJ2-5; v_call: TRBV9; d_call: -; clone_size: -; cdr3_aa: CASSDGDQETQYF; cdr3_nt: TGTGCCAGCAGCGATGGTGATCAAGAGACCCAGTACTTC
j_call: TRBJ2-3; v_call: TRBV6-1; d_call: -; clone_size: -; cdr3_aa: CASSELEGVIDTQYF; cdr3_nt: TGTGCCAGCAGTGAACTGGAGGGAGTGATAGATACGCAGTATTTT
j_call: TRBJ2-1; v_call: TRBV7-9; d_call: -; clone_size: -; cdr3_aa: CASSPPDLSSYNEQFF; cdr3_nt: TGTGCCAGCAGCCCTCCGGACCTGAGCTCCTACAATGAGCAGTTCTTC
j_call: TRBJ2-7; v_call: TRBV7-9; d_call: -; clone_size: -; cdr3_aa: CASSPTSAHEQYF; cdr3_nt: TGTGCCAGCAGCCCCACATCGGCCCACGAGCAGTACTTC
j_call: TRBJ2-1; v_call: TRBV6-5; d_call: -; clone_size: -; cdr3_aa: CASSPGRGNEQFF; cdr3_nt: TGTGCCAGCAGCCCAGGTCGGGGGAATGAGCAGTTCTTC
j_call: TRBJ2-1; v_call: TRBV28; d_call: TRBD1; clone_size: -; cdr3_aa: CASRPPGQAYNEQFF; cdr3_nt: TGTGCCAGCAGGCCACCGGGACAGGCTTACAATGAGCAGTTCTTC
j_call: TRBJ1-4; v_call: TRBV6-6; d_call: TRBD1; clone_size: -; cdr3_aa: CASSLTGASGEKLFF; cdr3_nt: TGTGCCAGCAGTCTTACAGGGGCTTCGGGTGAAAAACTGTTTTTT
j_call: TRBJ1-1; v_call: TRBV5-1; d_call: -; clone_size: -; cdr3_aa: CASSLAIGGDPEAFF; cdr3_nt: TGCGCCAGCAGCTTGGCCATAGGAGGGGACCCTGAAGCTTTCTTT
j_call: TRBJ1-2; v_call: TRBV27; d_call: -; clone_size: -; cdr3_aa: CASSFGGFGEGYTF; cdr3_nt: TGTGCCAGCAGTTTTGGCGGGTTTGGCGAGGGCTACACCTTC
j_call: TRBJ2-5; v_call: TRBV7-9; d_call: -; clone_size: -; cdr3_aa: CASIPRGALGETQYF; cdr3_nt: TGTGCCAGCATCCCAAGAGGGGCCCTTGGGGAGACCCAGTACTTC
j_call: TRBJ1-6; v_call: TRBV6-6; d_call: TRBD1; clone_size: -; cdr3_aa: CASRDRDNSPLHF; cdr3_nt: TGTGCCAGCAGGGACAGGGATAATTCACCCCTCCACTTT
j_call: TRBJ1-6; v_call: TRBV4-3; d_call: -; clone_size: -; cdr3_aa: CASSQVRGSPLHF; cdr3_nt: TGCGCCAGCAGCCAAGTTAGGGGTTCACCCCTCCACTTT
j_call: TRBJ1-3; v_call: TRBV30; d_call: -; clone_size: -; cdr3_aa: CAWMQDGDSGNTIYF; cdr3_nt: TGTGCCTGGATGCAGGACGGGGATTCTGGAAACACCATATATTTT
j_call: TRBJ2-3; v_call: TRBV13; d_call: -; clone_size: -; cdr3_aa: CASSLEGVPDTQYF; cdr3_nt: TGTGCCAGCAGCTTAGAAGGGGTCCCAGATACGCAGTATTTT
j_call: TRBJ1-1; v_call: TRBV2; d_call: -; clone_size: -; cdr3_aa: CASTGGDAVSLMNTEAFF; cdr3_nt: TGTGCCAGCACGGGGGGAGATGCGGTCTCCCTTATGAACACTGAAGCTTTCTTT
j_call: TRBJ2-1; v_call: TRBV5-6; d_call: -; clone_size: -; cdr3_aa: CASSLALAGPNEQFF; cdr3_nt: TGTGCCAGCAGCTTGGCTTTAGCAGGTCCCAATGAGCAGTTCTTC
j_call: TRBJ2-7; v_call: TRBV5-8; d_call: -; clone_size: once; cdr3_aa: CASSLGGGIEQYF; cdr3_nt: TGTGCCAGCAGCTTGGGCGGCGGCATCGAGCAGTACTTC
j_call: TRBJ2-7; v_call: TRBV4-3; d_call: -; clone_size: -; cdr3_aa: CASSHALPGTTLYEQYF; cdr3_nt: TGCGCCAGCAGCCACGCTTTACCGGGAACAACGCTCTACGAGCAGTACTTC
j_call: TRBJ1-3; v_call: TRBV5-4; d_call: -; clone_size: -; cdr3_aa: CASSLVGGVGNTIYF; cdr3_nt: TGTGCCAGCAGCTTGGTCGGAGGGGTTGGAAACACCATATATTTT
j_call: TRBJ2-1; v_call: TRBV7-9; d_call: -; clone_size: -; cdr3_aa: CASSPPLGYNEQFF; cdr3_nt: TGTGCCAGCAGCCCCCCCCTAGGCTACAATGAGCAGTTCTTC
j_call: TRBJ2-7; v_call: TRBV6-5; d_call: TRBD1; clone_size: -; cdr3_aa: CASSYSTGQKHYEQYF; cdr3_nt: TGTGCCAGCAGTTACTCGACGGGACAGAAACACTACGAGCAGTACTTC
j_call: TRBJ1-4; v_call: TRBV4-1; d_call: -; clone_size: -; cdr3_aa: CASSPRTPTNEKLFF; cdr3_nt: TGCGCCAGCAGCCCGAGGACACCAACTAATGAAAAACTGTTTTTT
j_call: TRBJ1-2; v_call: TRBV30; d_call: TRBD1; clone_size: -; cdr3_aa: CAWSTGTGDDYGYTF; cdr3_nt: TGTGCCTGGAGCACCGGGACAGGAGATGACTATGGCTACACCTTC
j_call: TRBJ1-4; v_call: TRBV9; d_call: -; clone_size: once; cdr3_aa: CASSEFWGVGEKLFF; cdr3_nt: TGTGCCAGCAGTGAGTTTTGGGGGGTCGGTGAAAAACTGTTTTTT
j_call: TRBJ1-5; v_call: TRBV2; d_call: -; clone_size: -; cdr3_aa: CASTRMSGNQPQHF; cdr3_nt: TGTGCCAGCACGAGAATGTCAGGGAATCAGCCCCAGCATTTT
j_call: TRBJ1-4; v_call: TRBV11-2; d_call: -; clone_size: -; cdr3_aa: CASSQGTENEKLFF; cdr3_nt: TGTGCCAGCAGCCAAGGGACGGAGAATGAAAAACTGTTTTTT
j_call: TRBJ1-2; v_call: TRBV5-1; d_call: -; clone_size: -; cdr3_aa: CASSPRDLYGYTF; cdr3_nt: TGCGCCAGCAGCCCTCGGGACCTCTATGGCTACACCTTC
j_call: TRBJ2-2; v_call: TRBV27; d_call: -; clone_size: -; cdr3_aa: CASSLAGRNTGELFF; cdr3_nt: TGTGCCAGCAGTTTGGCGGGGAGAAACACCGGGGAGCTGTTTTTT
j_call: TRBJ2-3; v_call: TRBV29-1; d_call: -; clone_size: -; cdr3_aa: CSVVGGAGKSTDTQYF; cdr3_nt: TGCAGCGTTGTGGGGGGAGCGGGCAAGAGCACAGATACGCAGTATTTT
j_call: TRBJ2-5; v_call: TRBV2; d_call: -; clone_size: -; cdr3_aa: CATPGGSGETQYF; cdr3_nt: TGTGCCACCCCAGGAGGGTCGGGAGAGACCCAGTACTTC